What follows are 20 T cell receptor beta chains derived from one specimen sequenced in a study of T and B cells in COVID-19 patients. BIOMED2 TRB-A/B primer pools were used in multiplex TRB PCR. TCRdb ran MiXCR on the multiplex PCR reads and lists one entry per CDR3 protein. The sample shows around 28,000 distinct CDR3 sequences, around a third of them seen only once. Each TRB amplification used roughly 240-550 ng of genomic DNA from blood. Material for sequencing was blood. These receptors were collected from a human donor who had recovered from COVID-19.

This clonotype occurred a few times. The chain has TRBV7-6 and TRBJ1-4; 9 bases are a match to TRBD1. CDR1 is SGHVS and CDR2 is FNYEAQ in the germline V gene. CDR3 length equals 15 residues. V was pared by 5 bases and J by 3 bases, with 4 bases of the junction left unmatched. The CDR3 DNA reads as TGTGCCAGCAGCGACCGACAGGGGGCTAATGAAAAACTGTTTTTT. It encodes CASSDRQGANEKLFF. Variable domain in full (rest from reference TRBV7-6 and TRBJ1-4): GAGVSQSPRYKVTKRGQDVALRCDPISGHVSLYWYRQALGQGPEFLTYFNYEAQQDKSGLPNDRFSAERPEGSISTLTIQRTEQRDSAMYRCASSDRQGANEKLFFGSGTQLSVL.

This clonotype came up many times. The chain recombines TRBV6-6 with TRBJ2-7; D gene unclear. This CDR3 is built from 14 residues. Germline CDR1 and CDR2: MNHNY and SVGAGI (reference sequence). Trimming shortened V by 4 bases and J by 1 base, and 11 bases separated the two germline ends. CDR3 in DNA: TGTGCCAGCAGTTGGGCGGTATATTCCTACGAGCAGTACTTC. It codes for CASSWAVYSYEQYF.

V is TRBV9 and J is TRBJ2-7, with D tentatively TRBD1 (5 bases). CDR3 length: 13 amino acids. The V gene's germline CDR1 is SGDLS and CDR2 YYNGEE. The ends were cut back, 3 bases at V and 6 bases at J, with 13 bases in the middle. The CDR3 region is CASSAGHAAEQYF. The CDR3 DNA follows: TGTGCCAGCAGCGCCGGACATGCTGCCGAGCAGTACTTC. The full variable domain, rest sourced from reference TRBV9 and TRBJ2-7, is DSGVTQTPKHLITATGQRVTLRCSPRSGDLSVYWYQQSLDQGLQFLIQYYNGEERAKGNILERFSAQQFPDLHSELNLSSLELGDSALYFCASSAGHAAEQYFGPGTRLTVT.

The genes are TRBV5-6 and TRBJ1-2, with 8 bases that match TRBD1. The trim removed 2 bases at V and 8 bases at J, leaving 2 bases unmatched. The CDR3 extends over 12 amino acids. Germline CDR1 and CDR2: SGHDT and YYEEEE. The CDR3 loop reads CASSFPGGGYTF. In DNA, the CDR3 is TGTGCCAGCAGCTTTCCAGGGGGCGGCTACACCTTC.

The chain carries TRBV6-2 or TRBV6-3 and TRBJ1-5; D may be TRBD1 (6 bases). The CDR3 covers 15 residues. The germline V gene has CDR1 MNHEY and CDR2 SVGEGT. V was pared by 2 bases and J by 5 bases, with 13 bases between. The CDR3 here is CASSYTTGAYQPQHF. The CDR3 nucleotides are TGTGCCAGCAGTTACACGACAGGCGCCTATCAGCCCCAGCATTTT.

This clonotype was seen a few times. The genes are TRBV7-2 and TRBJ2-7, with 8 positions matching TRBD1. V lost 2 bases to trimming and J lost 5 bases; unmatched junction nucleotides: 8. Per germline, CDR1 SGHTA and CDR2 FQGNSA. This CDR3 has 15 amino acids. This CDR3 reads CASSLPGQVSHEQYF. The CDR3, as DNA: TGTGCCAGCAGCTTACCGGGACAGGTTAGCCACGAGCAGTACTTC.

This chain connects TRBV24-1 to TRBJ1-5, with 9 bases identical to TRBD1. Trimming at V came to 3 bases and at J to 5 bases, leaving 10 bases not matched to a gene. This CDR3 is built from 17 residues. From germline, CDR1 is KGHDR and CDR2 SFDVKD. In DNA, the CDR3 is TGTGCCACCAGTGATGCCGGGACAGGGTTTTGGGATCAGCCCCAGCATTTT. This encodes CATSDAGTGFWDQPQHF.

The V and J genes are TRBV29-1 and TRBJ2-7, with TRBD1 identical over 7 bases. Per germline, CDR1 SQVTM and CDR2 ANQGSEA. With V trimmed by 6 bases and J by 3 bases, 11 bases remained unmatched. This CDR3 comprises 14 residues. The CDR3, as DNA: TGCAGCGTGTCGGCCGGGACAGAAAACTACGAGCAGTACTTC. Translating it yields CSVSAGTENYEQYF.

This clonotype was detected a few times. This chain uses TRBV11-1 with TRBJ2-1; tentatively, D is TRBD2 (7 bases). CDR1 and CDR2 from the germline V gene are SGHAT and FQDESV (reference sequence). V lost 1 base and J lost 14, with 18 bases in between. The CDR3 is 14 residues long. CDR3 sequence: CASSLVERGRGEFF. The CDR3 nucleotides read TGTGCCAGCAGCTTAGTTGAACGGGGGAGGGGGGAGTTCTTC. The variable domain in full, completed from reference TRBV11-1 and TRBJ2-1, reads EAEVAQSPRYKITEKSQAVAFWCDPISGHATLYWYRQILGQGPELLVQFQDESVVDDSQLPKDRFSAERLKGVDSTLKIQPAELGDSAMYLCASSLVERGRGEFFGPGTRLTVL.

This chain links TRBV24-1 with TRBJ2-3, with D perhaps matching TRBD1 (5 bases). The CDR3 totals 15 residues. Germline lookup yields CDR1 KGHDR and CDR2 SFDVKD. V lost 3 bases to trimming and J lost 0 bases, with 9 bases between them. CDR3 loop: CATSDRGPSTDTQYF. The CDR3 coding sequence is TGTGCCACCAGTGATAGGGGTCCTAGCACAGATACGCAGTATTTT.

This clonotype has more than one count but fewer than ten. The DNA of the CDR3 is TGTGCCAGCAGACGCCGGGACACGAACACTGAAGCTTTCTTT. Its translation: CASRRRDTNTEAFF. The chain joins TRBV12-3 or TRBV12-4 to TRBJ1-1; D may be TRBD1 (6 bases). The CDR3 loop spans 14 amino acids. Trimming removed 6 bases at V and 1 base at J, with 12 bases between.

This clonotype was counted a few times. The chain links TRBV12-3 or TRBV12-4 to TRBJ2-7; 9 bases are shared with TRBD1. This CDR3 contains 15 residues. The J segment lost 4 bases and the V segment lost 4 bases, leaving 8 bases of the junction unmatched. The CDR3 DNA follows: TGTGCCAGCAGTTCGAGGGGGACAGGGCAGTACGAGCAGTACTTC. It specifies CASSSRGTGQYEQYF.

This clonotype showed up just a few times. The J gene is TRBJ1-4, the V gene TRBV10-3; possibly TRBD1 for D (5 bases). The CDR3 length is 15 residues. Per the germline V gene, CDR1 is ENHRY and CDR2 is SYGVKD. V dropped 3 bases and J dropped 1 base, with 9 bases sitting between them. CDR3 region: CAISDRGGTNEKLFF. CDR3 nucleotides: TGTGCCATCAGTGACCGTGGGGGAACTAATGAAAAACTGTTTTTT.

The chain recombines TRBV11-1 with TRBJ2-5; 7 nucleotides line up with TRBD2. The DNA end favors TRBJ2-7, so the J call may be wrong. CDR3 length: 15 amino acids. Germline assignment: CDR1 SGHAT and CDR2 FQDESV (reference sequence). As DNA, the CDR3 is TGTGCCAGCAGCTTGGGGGGGACGGGACCTTACGAGCAGTACTTC. This translates into CASSLGGTGPYEQYF.

Only a few counts were recorded for this clonotype. The CDR3 nucleotides read TGTGCCAGCAGTTACACCCAGGGGAGGTACGAGCAGTACTTC. This translates into CASSYTQGRYEQYF. The rearrangement joins TRBV6-2 or TRBV6-3 to TRBJ2-7; D tentatively fits TRBD1 or TRBD2 (6 bases each). Germline loops: CDR1 MNHEY, CDR2 SVGEGT. CDR3 length: 14 residues. Trimming left V 2 bases short and J 4 bases short, with 12 bases between.

Only a few counts were recorded for this clonotype. V usage is TRBV10-3 and J usage is TRBJ2-5; 7 bases are a match to TRBD1. Trimming cost V 7 bases and J 12 bases; bases outside gene matches: 11. CDR1 ENHRY and CDR2 SYGVKD come from the germline V gene. CDR3 length: 12 residues. The CDR3, as DNA: TGTGCCATCAATCGGCCGGGACAGAGGAAGTACTTC. This translates into CAINRPGQRKYF.

This clonotype qualifies as medium-sized. The chain employs TRBV18 and TRBJ2-7; 10 positions match TRBD1. The CDR3 length is 16 residues. J was trimmed by 0 bases and V by 3 bases; bases with no gene match: 5. Germline CDR1 and CDR2: KGHSH and LQKENI. CDR3 amino acids: CASSPRGQGSSYEQYF. CDR3 sequence (DNA): TGTGCCAGCTCACCGCGGGGACAGGGGTCCTCCTACGAGCAGTACTTC.

The chain links TRBV6-5 to TRBJ1-1; 7 bases are a match to TRBD1. Germline assignment: CDR1 MNHEY and CDR2 SVGAGI. With 6 bases clipped from V and 10 bases from J, the junction kept 5 bases outside the gene matches. The CDR3 totals 11 residues. This CDR3 reads CASSQGDVAFF. Here the CDR3 DNA reads TGTGCCAGCAGCCAGGGGGACGTAGCTTTCTTT.

The genes are TRBV6-2 or TRBV6-3 and TRBJ2-1; no reliable D call. Per germline, CDR1 MNHEY and CDR2 SVGEGT. V lost 2 bases, J lost 3 bases, and 8 bases lay in between. There are 14 residues in the CDR3. The CDR3 bases are TGTGCCAGCAGTTACAGGGAACTCTACAATGAGCAGTTCTTC. Translating gives CASSYRELYNEQFF.

The chain uses TRBV12-3 or TRBV12-4 and TRBJ2-3; 9 nucleotides match TRBD1. J lost 14 bases, V lost 1 base, and 4 bases had no gene match. This CDR3 contains 12 residues. DNA of the CDR3: TGTGCCAGCAGTTTAGGCGGGACAGGGTTGTATTTT. Translated, it gives CASSLGGTGLYF.